This T cell receptor beta chain was profiled in a study of blood T cell repertoires in COVID-19. Study context: Some COVID-19 samples were acute and others convalescent; all came from the United States, Italy and Spain. PBMCs, B-cell-depleted T cells, or T cells provided the cDNA or gDNA that made up the material.

In the authors' methods: Quantification of nucleated cells was approximated via reference gene primer amplification. Method: immunoSEQ multiplex PCR; TCRdb's copy keeps in-frame clones and lacks some. The V and J calls and clone size come from that table; D and trimming were worked out from the DNA. The data contain 75,000 to 90,000 clones, 85% of them seen just once; the ten biggest clones take up 15% to 20%. The V gene end was trimmed by 6 bases and the J gene end by 0 bases; junction bases not matched to a gene: 5. The CDR3 contains 16 residues. Germline CDR1 is MDHEN and CDR2 is SYDVKM. This TCR derives from a man older than 75 with active or convalescent COVID-19. The chain carries TRBV28 and TRBJ1-5; 10 positions agree with TRBD1. The sample was peripheral blood. CDR3 in DNA: TGTGCCAGCAGGCTGGACAGGGGGTATAGCAATCAGCCCCAGCATTTT. The encoded protein is CASRLDRGYSNQPQHF. The full variable domain, with the rest looked up from reference TRBV28 and TRBJ1-5, is DVKVTQSSRYLVKRTGEKVFLECVQDMDHENMFWYRQDPGLGLRLIYFSYDVKMKEKGDIPEGYSVSREKKERFSLILESASTNQTSMYLCASRLDRGYSNQPQHFGDGTRLSIL.